Below are 9 T cell receptor beta chains sequenced from a single sample in a study of OX40 agonist ivuxolimab in advanced cancers. Using immunoSEQ multiplex PCR, the repertoire was profiled, and TCRdb retains in-frame clones only, with some absent. The repertoire includes fewer than 95,000 clones, about 92% of them detected once, and 3.4% sits in the top ten. The sequences come from CD4+ or CD8+ T cells sorted from blood, collected in a trial of the OX40 agonist ivuxolimab. These receptors originate from an adult with an advanced solid tumor such as melanoma, head and neck, liver or kidney cancer.

This clone was detected once. This chain uses TRBV28 with TRBJ1-1; D remains ambiguous. The V gene lost 3 bases and the J gene lost 7 bases, with 12 bases spanning the gap. CDR1 is MDHEN and CDR2 is SYDVKM in the germline V gene. CDR3 length equals 13 residues. CDR3 in amino acids: CASSLKGFHEAFF. For the CDR3, the DNA is TGTGCCAGCAGTTTGAAGGGTTTCCATGAAGCTTTCTTT.

This clone was recorded once. This sequence joins TRBV9 and TRBJ1-5; no reliable D call. The germline V and J ends were trimmed by 2 bases and 3 bases, with 12 bases remaining between them. In germline, CDR1 is SGDLS, CDR2 YYNGEE. This CDR3 region has 15 residues. This chain's CDR3 is CASSVDGSPNQPQHF. The CDR3, as DNA: TGTGCCAGCAGCGTCGACGGATCCCCCAATCAGCCCCAGCATTTT.

This rearrangement joins TRBV19 to TRBJ2-1; TRBD2 matches at 8 bases. After removal of 1 base from V and 4 bases from J, the junction contained 3 bases not matched to a gene. Germline V lookup: CDR1 LNHDA, CDR2 SQIVND (reference sequence). This CDR3 spans 15 amino acids. The DNA for the CDR3 is TGTGCCAGTAGTATAGTAACTAGCGGTTACAATGAGCAGTTCTTC. Residues: CASSIVTSGYNEQFF.

This clone appeared once. The chain joins TRBV9 to TRBJ2-1; D may be TRBD1 or TRBD2 (6 bases each). The CDR3 consists of 15 residues. V lost 3 bases and J 4 bases, leaving 14 bases between the germline ends. The germline gives CDR1 SGDLS, CDR2 YYNGEE. The CDR3 region is CASSAAGQEYNEQFF. The CDR3 nucleotides read TGTGCCAGCAGCGCCGCGGGACAAGAGTACAATGAGCAGTTCTTC.

The rearrangement joins TRBV7-9 to TRBJ1-4; 10 bases match TRBD1. This CDR3 spans 14 amino acids. Germline V gene data show CDR1 as SEHNR and CDR2 as FQNEAQ (reference sequence). Trimming at V came to 6 bases and at J to 4 bases, leaving 2 bases not matched to a gene. For the CDR3, the DNA is TGTGCCAGCAGTAGGACAGGGGGTAATGAAAAACTGTTTTTT. Amino acids: CASSRTGGNEKLFF.

The genes are TRBV6-5 and TRBJ2-1; perhaps TRBD2 as D (6 bases). Germline CDR1 is MNHEY and CDR2 is SVGAGI. V shed 0 bases and J shed 8 bases, with 14 bases lying between them. CDR3 length equals 15 residues. CDR3 nucleotides: TGTGCCAGCAGTTACTCGGAGGGAACGGTGCATGAGCAGTTCTTC. Translated, it gives CASSYSEGTVHEQFF.

This clone was counted only a few times. The chain links TRBV4-1 to TRBJ1-5; a possible D gene is TRBD1 (5 bases). Trimming took 4 bases from V and 6 from J, leaving 13 bases between them. The CDR3 contains 14 residues. CDR1 is MGHRA and CDR2 is YSYEKL in the germline V gene. The CDR3, as DNA: TGCGCCAGCAGCCCTTCTGGGGGGAGTCAGCCCCAGCATTTT. This translates into CASSPSGGSQPQHF.

This sequence joins TRBV9 and TRBJ2-1, with 8 bases aligning to TRBD2. V shed 3 bases and J 5 bases; nucleotides not matched to a gene: 4. This CDR3 contains 14 residues. Germline CDR1 SGDLS, CDR2 YYNGEE. This CDR3 reads CASSAPGGNNEQFF. The CDR3 bases are TGTGCCAGCAGCGCCCCGGGAGGGAACAATGAGCAGTTCTTC.

The chain uses TRBV11-2 and TRBJ2-7; D may be TRBD2 (5 bases). The CDR3 loop spans 19 amino acids. V was pared by 3 bases and J by 0 bases, with 24 bases between. CDR1 SGHAT and CDR2 FQNNGV come from the germline V gene. DNA for the CDR3: TGTGCCAGCAGCTTCCCCCTAGAGGTGTTCAGCGGATCCTCCTACGAGCAGTACTTC. Amino acids: CASSFPLEVFSGSSYEQYF.